These 21 T cell receptor beta chains came from one sample sequenced in a study of T cell repertoires in cytomegalovirus infection. TCRdb fed the reads into MiXCR, producing one record per CDR3 protein. Among fewer than 700,000 distinct CDR3 sequences, 24% were seen once, and the ten largest hold 7% to 9%. The sequenced sample was CD8+ T cells from PBMCs. These receptors were taken from a human donor in good health (CMV status not recorded). Some clones in this sample may be carry-over from other donors' samples.

In its sample, this clonotype was seen a few times. The rearrangement uses TRBV14 and TRBJ1-3; no reliable D call. The CDR3 spans 17 residues. V dropped 0 bases and J dropped 0 bases, with 12 bases sitting between them. CDR1 is SGHDN, CDR2 FVKESK, per germline. This chain's CDR3 is CASSQDPFRSSGNTIYF. In DNA form, the CDR3 reads TGTGCCAGCAGCCAAGACCCGTTTCGGAGCTCTGGAAACACCATATATTTT.

This chain links TRBV29-1 with TRBJ2-7; perhaps TRBD2 as D (5 bases). The CDR3 has 10 amino acids. Trimming shortened V by 2 bases and J by 9 bases, and 8 bases separated the two germline ends. The germline CDR1 and CDR2 sequences are SQVTM and ANQGSEA. The CDR3 spells CSVEFGGQYF. DNA of the CDR3: TGCAGCGTTGAATTTGGAGGGCAGTACTTC.

This clonotype has just a few counts. This rearrangement joins TRBV11-2 to TRBJ2-1; D gene unclear. This CDR3 region has 17 residues. Germline CDR1 is SGHAT and CDR2 is FQNNGV. V lost 1 base to trimming and J lost 3 bases, with 16 bases between them. The CDR3: CASSLVTWAARYNEQFF. In DNA, the CDR3 is TGTGCCAGCAGCTTAGTGACGTGGGCTGCGCGCTACAATGAGCAGTTCTTC.

The table lists this clonotype with many counts. The rearrangement uses TRBV7-2 and TRBJ1-1, with D perhaps TRBD1 (6 bases). Germline assignment: CDR1 SGHTA and CDR2 FQGNSA. The CDR3 spans 15 residues. Trimming took off 5 bases at V and 5 bases at J, with 18 bases between the two ends. The CDR3 loop reads CASSPRGGAGTEAFF. As DNA, the CDR3 is TGTGCCAGCAGCCCCCGGGGGGGGGCTGGGACTGAAGCTTTCTTT.

There are a few counts of this clonotype. The J gene is TRBJ1-1, the V gene TRBV28, with D unclear. In germline, CDR1 is MDHEN, CDR2 SYDVKM. V gave up 5 bases and J gave up 0 bases, with 10 bases separating them. The CDR3 has 14 residues. DNA for the CDR3: TGTGCCAGCAGTCCACGACATTTGAACACTGAAGCTTTCTTT. Its translation is CASSPRHLNTEAFF.

There are a few counts of this clonotype. The rearrangement joins TRBV28 to TRBJ2-7; D possibly corresponds to TRBD2 (6 bases). Between the trimmed V and J ends, which lost 3 bases and 0 bases, there was a span of 18 bases. Germline lookup yields CDR1 MDHEN and CDR2 SYDVKM. The CDR3 runs 17 residues. As DNA, the CDR3 is TGTGCCAGCAGTTTCTTCGGCAGGACTATCAGCTCCTACGAGCAGTACTTC. Translation: CASSFFGRTISSYEQYF.

This clonotype was observed many times. This chain uses TRBV6-2 or TRBV6-3 with TRBJ2-7, with a weak D call TRBD2 (5 bases). V dropped 6 bases and J dropped 2 bases, with 17 bases sitting between them. The CDR3 runs to 15 residues. Per the germline V gene, CDR1 is MNHEY and CDR2 is SVGEGT. CDR3 residues: CASSSRRMGTYEQYV. For the CDR3, the DNA is TGTGCCAGCAGCTCACGGAGGATGGGAACCTACGAGCAGTACGTC.

This clonotype was seen only once. V is TRBV4-3 and J is TRBJ2-3; the match to TRBD2 covers 7 bases. CDR1 LGHNA and CDR2 YSLEER come from the germline V gene. J lost 6 bases, V lost 4 bases, and 13 bases had no gene match. CDR3 size: 16 residues. CDR3 region: CASSPRLAQGWDTQYF. In nucleotides, the CDR3 is TGCGCCAGCAGCCCCAGACTAGCACAAGGGTGGGATACGCAGTATTTT.

The table lists this clonotype with many counts. V is TRBV7-8 and J is TRBJ1-2; D gene uncertain. There are 16 residues in the CDR3. Trimming shortened V by 0 bases and J by 7 bases, and 18 bases separated the two germline ends. Germline V gives CDR1 SGHVS, CDR2 FQNEAQ. Here the CDR3 DNA reads TGTGCCAGCAGCTTAGCGGATAGAGGAGCTAGACTTGGCTACACCTTC. This sequence encodes CASSLADRGARLGYTF. Full variable domain (remainder filled in from reference TRBV7-8 and TRBJ1-2): GAGVSQSPRYKVAKRGQDVALRCDPISGHVSLFWYQQALGQGPEFLTYFQNEAQLDKSGLPSDRFFAERPEGSVSTLKIQRTQQEDSAVYLCASSLADRGARLGYTFGSGTRLTVV.

V and J are TRBV28 and TRBJ2-3; a weak D match, TRBD1 (6 bases). CDR3 length equals 22 residues. Germline assignment: CDR1 MDHEN and CDR2 SYDVKM. Trimming removed 5 bases at V and 0 bases at J, with 33 bases between. The chain's CDR3 is CASSDIRAPGLTRGESTDTQYF. The CDR3 coding sequence is TGTGCCAGCAGTGACATCCGGGCCCCTGGGCTGACCAGGGGAGAAAGCACAGATACGCAGTATTTT.

As concerns this clonotype: Possible read error: a much larger clone is one base away. The V and J genes are TRBV7-9 and TRBJ2-5; D is undetermined. CDR1 is SEHNR, CDR2 FQNEAQ, per germline (reference sequence). This CDR3 has 12 amino acids. The CDR3 nucleotides read TGTGCCAGCAACTTAACCCAAGAGACCCAGTACTTC. Residues: CASNLTQETQYF.

This clonotype appeared a few times. The chain carries TRBV20-1 and TRBJ1-2; no clear D. The CDR3 covers 13 residues. The germline CDR1 and CDR2 sequences are DFQATT and SNEGSKA (reference sequence). The ends were cut back, 0 bases at V and 5 bases at J, with 10 bases in the middle. The CDR3 nucleotides are TGCAGTGCTAGAGAGAAGGAGACTTATGGCTACACCTTC. This translates into CSAREKETYGYTF.

This clonotype was seen repeatedly, ten times or more. V usage is TRBV7-8 and J usage is TRBJ1-4; maybe TRBD1 (5 bases). The CDR3 runs 15 residues. V lost 1 base and J lost 8, with 14 bases in between. Germline V gives CDR1 SGHVS, CDR2 FQNEAQ. CDR3 in amino acids: CASSLEAGRREKLFF. Here the CDR3 DNA reads TGTGCCAGCAGCTTAGAGGCGGGACGGCGGGAAAAACTGTTTTTT.

This clonotype was counted ten times or more. The chain joins TRBV7-2 to TRBJ2-7; D is perhaps TRBD2 (5 bases). V lost 5 bases and J 2 bases, leaving 19 bases between the germline ends. CDR1 SGHTA and CDR2 FQGNSA come from the germline V gene. The CDR3 consists of 16 residues. Written as DNA, the CDR3 is TGTGCCAGCAGCCTAAGCCCGGGGTTTTACCCCTACGAGCAGTACGTC. Protein product: CASSLSPGFYPYEQYV.

This clonotype has a handful of counts. The rearrangement links TRBV25-1 to TRBJ2-1, with 10 bases matching TRBD2. CDR3 length: 16 amino acids. V was clipped by 1 base and J by 4 bases; unmatched bases: 4. Germline-derived CDR1 and CDR2 are MGHDK and SYGVNS. The CDR3 sequence: CASSEWLAGEYNEQFF. CDR3 bases: TGTGCCAGCAGTGAATGGCTAGCGGGGGAATACAATGAGCAGTTCTTC.

This clonotype was counted at least ten times. This chain links TRBV12-3 or TRBV12-4 with TRBJ2-5; 8 bases are shared with TRBD2. This CDR3 region has 13 residues. Losses at the gene ends were 4 bases for V and 6 bases for J; bases not matched to a gene: 4. CDR3 in amino acids: CASSWTSMKTQYF. The CDR3 coding sequence is TGTGCCAGCAGTTGGACTAGCATGAAGACCCAGTACTTC.

This clonotype occurred a few times. The CDR3 here is CASSPSMDTGELFF. DNA of the CDR3: TGTGCCAGCAGCCCAAGCATGGACACCGGGGAGCTGTTTTTT. The chain is built from TRBV14 and TRBJ2-2; D ambiguous. V lost 4 bases and J 3 bases, leaving 9 bases between the germline ends. CDR1 and CDR2 (germline): SGHDN, FVKESK. This CDR3 spans 14 amino acids.

This clonotype occurred many times. The chain joins TRBV7-9 to TRBJ2-7; 9 nucleotides align to TRBD1. The CDR3 extends over 16 amino acids. Losses at the gene ends were 5 bases for V and 4 bases for J; bases not matched to a gene: 12. Germline lookup yields CDR1 SEHNR and CDR2 FQNEAQ (reference sequence). The CDR3 protein is CASSPPDRGNRYEQYF. The CDR3 DNA sequence: TGTGCCAGCAGCCCACCGGACAGGGGAAATCGGTACGAGCAGTACTTC.

In this sample, this clonotype turned up a few times. The chain links TRBV6-5 to TRBJ2-3, with D unclear. There are 17 residues in the CDR3. Germline V gives CDR1 MNHEY, CDR2 SVGAGI. Trimming pared 4 bases from V and 2 bases from J, leaving 19 bases between. CDR3 in DNA: TGTGCCAGCAGTTTCTCTGGGGTCAACCCGGTCACAGATACGCAGTATTTT. Translated: CASSFSGVNPVTDTQYF.

This clonotype was seen ten or more times. This chain connects TRBV7-9 to TRBJ1-5, with a possible D match to TRBD1 (5 bases). The germline V gene has CDR1 SEHNR and CDR2 FQNEAQ (reference sequence). V was pared by 4 bases and J by 4 bases, with 17 bases between. CDR3 size: 16 residues. The DNA of the CDR3 is TGTGCCAGCAGCTCCCTTAATCTCCAGGGAAATCAGCCCCAGCATTTT. Translation gives CASSSLNLQGNQPQHF.

This clonotype was recorded many times. The chain carries TRBV7-8 and TRBJ1-5, with D perhaps TRBD1 (6 bases). In germline, CDR1 is SGHVS, CDR2 FQNEAQ. V shed 5 bases and J shed 7 bases, with 12 bases lying between them. CDR3 length: 13 amino acids. This CDR3 is CASSEGVGQPQHF. For the CDR3, the DNA is TGTGCCAGCAGCGAGGGGGTCGGGCAGCCCCAGCATTTT.